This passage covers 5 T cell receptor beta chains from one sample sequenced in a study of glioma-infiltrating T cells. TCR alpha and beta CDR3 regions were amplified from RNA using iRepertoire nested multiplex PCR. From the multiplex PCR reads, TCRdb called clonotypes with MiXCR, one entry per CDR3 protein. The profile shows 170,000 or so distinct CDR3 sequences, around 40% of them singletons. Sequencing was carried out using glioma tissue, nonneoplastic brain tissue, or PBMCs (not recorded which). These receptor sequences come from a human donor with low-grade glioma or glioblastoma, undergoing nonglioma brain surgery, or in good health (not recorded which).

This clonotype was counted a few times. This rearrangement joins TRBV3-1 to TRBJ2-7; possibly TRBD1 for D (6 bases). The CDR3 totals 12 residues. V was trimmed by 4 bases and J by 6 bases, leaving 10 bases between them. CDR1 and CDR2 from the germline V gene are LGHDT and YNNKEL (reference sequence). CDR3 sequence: CASSPGAGEQYF. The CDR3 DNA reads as TGTGCCAGCAGCCCAGGGGCGGGCGAGCAGTACTTC.

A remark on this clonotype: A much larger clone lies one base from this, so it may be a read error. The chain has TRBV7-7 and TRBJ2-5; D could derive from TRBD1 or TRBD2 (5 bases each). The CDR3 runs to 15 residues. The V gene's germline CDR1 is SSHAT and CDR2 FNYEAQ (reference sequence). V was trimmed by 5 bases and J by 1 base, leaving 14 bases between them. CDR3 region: CASSPYGTVQETQYF. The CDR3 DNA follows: TGTGCCAGCAGCCCCTATGGGACGGTCCAAGAGACCCAGTACTTC.

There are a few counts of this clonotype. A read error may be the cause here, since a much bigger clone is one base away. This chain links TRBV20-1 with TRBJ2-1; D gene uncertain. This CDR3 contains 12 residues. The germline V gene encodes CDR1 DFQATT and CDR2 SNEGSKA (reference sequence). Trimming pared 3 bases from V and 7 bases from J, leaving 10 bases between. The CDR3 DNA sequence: TGCAGTGCTAGCCGGTACCTGAATGAGCAGTTCTTC. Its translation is CSASRYLNEQFF.

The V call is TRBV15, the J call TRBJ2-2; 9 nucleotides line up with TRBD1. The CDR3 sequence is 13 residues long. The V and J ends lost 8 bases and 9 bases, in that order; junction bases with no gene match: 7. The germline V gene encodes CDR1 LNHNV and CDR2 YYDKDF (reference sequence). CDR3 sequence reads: CATQGTGTRELFF. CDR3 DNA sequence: TGTGCCACCCAGGGGACAGGGACCCGGGAGCTGTTTTTT.

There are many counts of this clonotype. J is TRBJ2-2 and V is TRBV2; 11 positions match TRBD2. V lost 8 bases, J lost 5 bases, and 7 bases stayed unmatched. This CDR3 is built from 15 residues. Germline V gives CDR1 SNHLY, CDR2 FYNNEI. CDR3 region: CASQKLAGETGELFF. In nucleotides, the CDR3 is TGTGCCAGCCAGAAACTAGCGGGAGAGACCGGGGAGCTGTTTTTT.